The 30 T cell receptor beta chains given below trace back to one sample, sequenced in a study of cytomegalovirus exposure and HLA in healthy donors. Measured with immunoSEQ multiplex PCR; TCRdb has only the in-frame clones, and not every one. This table holds some 60,000 clones, about 94% found once. The sequenced material came from PBMCs. Source of these receptors: a young man in good health and CMV-seropositive.

CDR3 in DNA: TGTGCCAGCAGCCGAAAACACGGACTGAACTATGGCTACACCTTC. Protein: CASSRKHGLNYGYTF. This chain uses TRBV7-3 with TRBJ1-2; D gene ambiguous. V lost 5 bases and J 2 bases, leaving 15 bases between the germline ends. The germline CDR1 and CDR2 sequences are SGHTA and FQGTGA. There are 15 residues in the CDR3.

The chain has TRBV2 and TRBJ2-1; 10 bases line up with TRBD1. Germline-derived CDR1 and CDR2 are SNHLY and FYNNEI. V shed 6 bases and J 8 bases; nucleotides not matched to a gene: 10. There are 15 residues in the CDR3. CDR3 DNA sequence: TGTGCCAGCAGGGAGGACAGGGGGGTCAAAGATGAGCAGTTCTTC. This translates into CASREDRGVKDEQFF.

V and J are TRBV29-1 and TRBJ2-2; D is uncertain. CDR1 is SQVTM, CDR2 ANQGSEA, per germline. This CDR3 is built from 13 residues. Trimming removed 4 bases from V and 6 bases from J, with 12 bases in between. In DNA form, the CDR3 reads TGCAGCGTTGGCCTCTCGAGATCCGGGGAGCTGTTTTTT. It codes for CSVGLSRSGELFF.

This chain links TRBV6-1 with TRBJ2-5; TRBD1 is a possible D gene (5 bases). The germline V gene encodes CDR1 MNHNS and CDR2 SASEGT. The CDR3 has 15 amino acids. V lost 3 bases and J lost 5, with 16 bases in between. CDR3 nucleotide sequence: TGTGCCAGCAGTGAGACCAGGGATTTATGGGAGACCCAGTACTTC. Encoded protein: CASSETRDLWETQYF.

The chain links TRBV28 to TRBJ1-4, with D uncertain. Germline CDR1 MDHEN, CDR2 SYDVKM. V gave up 8 bases and J gave up 3 bases, with 25 bases separating them. This CDR3 comprises 18 residues. The CDR3, as DNA: TGTGCCAGCTCCCAACCGGAGGAGGGCCCCGTTGCTAATGAAAAACTGTTTTTT. Translating it yields CASSQPEEGPVANEKLFF.

The chain joins TRBV11-2 to TRBJ1-5; D may be TRBD1 (6 bases). The germline CDR1 and CDR2 sequences are SGHAT and FQNNGV. Trimming removed 5 bases from V and 9 bases from J, with 17 bases in between. The CDR3 totals 14 residues. The DNA of the CDR3 is TGTGCCAGCAGCCCGGGACAAGGGGCAGGGCCCCAGCATTTT. Amino acid sequence: CASSPGQGAGPQHF.

This chain joins TRBV14 and TRBJ2-7; 11 bases are shared with TRBD1. The CDR3 totals 14 residues. V lost 5 bases, J lost 2 bases, and 2 bases stayed unmatched. CDR1 is SGHDN and CDR2 is FVKESK in the germline V gene. This CDR3 reads CASSAGQGAYEQYF. The CDR3 DNA reads as TGTGCCAGCAGCGCGGGACAGGGGGCCTACGAGCAGTACTTC. Full variable domain (missing parts from reference TRBV14 and TRBJ2-7): EAGVTQFPSHSVIEKGQTVTLRCDPISGHDNLYWYRRVMGKEIKFLLHFVKESKQDESGMPNNRFLAERTGGTYSTLKVQPAELEDSGVYFCASSAGQGAYEQYFGPGTRLTVT.

The chain employs TRBV28 and TRBJ2-1; 14 bases agree with TRBD2. Germline trimming cut 1 base from V and 8 bases from J; bases unmatched to any gene: 16. The CDR3 length is 20 residues. The germline CDR1 and CDR2 sequences are MDHEN and SYDVKM. The chain's CDR3 is CASSLFRWGTSGRTIDEQFF. The CDR3 region has the DNA TGTGCCAGCAGTTTATTCCGGTGGGGGACTAGCGGGAGAACCATCGATGAGCAGTTCTTC.

With regard to this clone: The DNA is left out, because the CDR3 cannot be placed on it with certainty; the CDR3 is given as TCRdb lists it. The chain is built from TRBV2 and TRBJ2-2; whether TRBD1, the table's D call, matches the DNA was not checked. Germline values: CDR1 SNHLY, CDR2 FYNNEI. Termini included, the CDR3 measures 16 amino acids. The CDR3 reads CASSVLAQGETGELFF.

The gene calls are TRBV7-9 and TRBJ1-1, with D uncertain. This CDR3 comprises 16 residues. CDR1 and CDR2 from the germline V gene are SEHNR and FQNEAQ (reference sequence). Trimming pared 1 base from V and 1 base from J, leaving 13 bases between. CDR3 DNA: TGTGCCAGCAGCTTAGTGCCAGACACCCAGAACACTGAAGCTTTCTTT. This gives the protein CASSLVPDTQNTEAFF.

The chain carries TRBV27 and TRBJ2-1; 12 nucleotides agree with TRBD2. This CDR3 has 18 amino acids. V lost 2 bases to trimming and J lost 6 bases; unmatched junction nucleotides: 11. Germline V CDR1 and CDR2: MNHEY, SMNVEV (reference sequence). The CDR3 nucleotides read TGTGCCAGCAGTTTAGGATCGGCCCTGACTAGCGGGGGCAATGAGCAGTTCTTC. Translation: CASSLGSALTSGGNEQFF.

This clone has only one observation. CDR3 nucleotide sequence: TGTGCCAGCTCACCACCTAACGGAGGGGCGAACACCGGGGAGCTGTTTTTT. Protein sequence: CASSPPNGGANTGELFF. J is TRBJ2-2 and V is TRBV18, with D maybe TRBD2 (6 bases). CDR1 KGHSH and CDR2 LQKENI come from the germline V gene. CDR3 length: 17 residues. Trimming pared 0 bases from V and 0 bases from J, leaving 11 bases between. Looking up the rest from reference TRBV18 and TRBJ2-2 gives the full variable domain: NAGVMQNPRHLVRRRGQEARLRCSPMKGHSHVYWYRQLPEEGLKFMVYLQKENIIDESGMPKERFSAEFPKEGPSILRIQQVVRGDSAAYFCASSPPNGGANTGELFFGEGSRLTVL.

The chain combines TRBV5-6 with TRBJ1-3, with a possible D match to TRBD1 (6 bases). V was cut by 0 bases and J by 2 bases, with 6 bases left in between. The V gene's germline CDR1 is SGHDT and CDR2 YYEEEE. This CDR3 contains 14 residues. In DNA form, the CDR3 reads TGTGCCAGCAGCTTGGCAGGGGCTGGAAACACCATATATTTT. Its protein is CASSLAGAGNTIYF.

The chain combines TRBV7-6 with TRBJ1-1; D is uncertain. The CDR3 runs to 15 residues. Trimming took 5 bases from V and 1 from J, leaving 14 bases between them. Germline CDR1 reads SGHVS; CDR2 reads FNYEAQ. CDR3 protein: CASSTTRDSNTEAFF. In DNA, the CDR3 is TGTGCCAGCAGCACGACGAGGGATTCGAACACTGAAGCTTTCTTT.

The rearrangement links TRBV9 to TRBJ2-2, with D possibly being TRBD1 (5 bases). V gave up 3 bases and J gave up 3 bases, with 18 bases separating them. In germline, CDR1 is SGDLS, CDR2 YYNGEE. The CDR3 extends over 17 amino acids. The CDR3, as DNA: TGTGCCAGCAGCGCCGGTCGTCAGGGTCGTCACACCGGGGAGCTGTTTTTT. Its protein is CASSAGRQGRHTGELFF.

The J gene is TRBJ2-3, the V gene TRBV4-3, with 11 bases that match TRBD2. CDR3 length: 17 amino acids. Germline lookup yields CDR1 LGHNA and CDR2 YSLEER. V dropped 4 bases and J dropped 4; count of bases not matched to a gene: 10. The CDR3 region has the DNA TGCGCCAGCAGCCCCTTGGGGATTAGCGGGAGGGCAGATACGCAGTATTTT. Translated: CASSPLGISGRADTQYF.

The rearrangement links TRBV27 to TRBJ1-5, with TRBD1 as a possible D gene (5 bases). CDR3 length: 19 residues. V lost 5 bases to trimming and J lost 5 bases, with 28 bases between them. Germline V gives CDR1 MNHEY, CDR2 SMNVEV (reference sequence). CDR3 protein: CASSVTPPRTSLGHQPQHF. The CDR3 nucleotides are TGTGCCAGCAGTGTTACCCCCCCCCGAACATCATTGGGGCATCAGCCCCAGCATTTT.

The J gene is TRBJ1-6, the V gene TRBV11-3; D uncertain. The CDR3 spans 14 residues. Trimming left V 5 bases short and J 5 bases short, with 10 bases between. Germline CDR1 reads SGHNT; CDR2 reads YENEEA. The CDR3, as DNA: TGTGCCAGCAGCCTCACAGACCATAATTCACCCCTCCACTTT. Amino acids: CASSLTDHNSPLHF.

This chain uses TRBV11-3 with TRBJ1-6; D possibly corresponds to TRBD1 (5 bases). V lost 2 bases to trimming and J lost 6 bases, with 8 bases between them. Germline lookup yields CDR1 SGHNT and CDR2 YENEEA. The CDR3 is 14 residues long. This chain's CDR3 is CASSLWDFNSPLHF. The CDR3 DNA follows: TGTGCCAGCAGCTTATGGGACTTTAATTCACCCCTCCACTTT.

A single count supports this clone. This chain uses TRBV5-5 with TRBJ2-7, with 9 bases matching TRBD2. In germline, CDR1 is SGHKS, CDR2 YYEKEE (reference sequence). The CDR3 has 15 residues. Trimming removed 5 bases from V and 3 bases from J; junction bases left unmatched: 9. DNA for the CDR3: TGTGCCAGCAGGACAGATAGCGGGAGTTACTACGAGCAGTACTTC. It yields the protein CASRTDSGSYYEQYF.

The chain links TRBV11-3 to TRBJ1-1; tentatively, D is TRBD1 (6 bases). The CDR3 runs to 14 residues. CDR1 is SGHNT and CDR2 is YENEEA in the germline V gene. Trimming pared 5 bases from V and 6 bases from J, leaving 16 bases between. The CDR3 is CASSPGRGYPEAFF. The CDR3 nucleotides read TGTGCCAGCAGCCCAGGGAGGGGGTATCCTGAAGCTTTCTTT.

J is TRBJ1-1 and V is TRBV7-8; 7 bases are a match to TRBD1. Germline CDR1 SGHVS, CDR2 FQNEAQ. The length of the CDR3 is 14 residues. The J segment lost 1 base and the V segment lost 4 bases, leaving 3 bases of the junction unmatched. The CDR3: CASSWTGQNTEAFF. CDR3 DNA: TGTGCCAGCAGCTGGACAGGTCAGAACACTGAAGCTTTCTTT.

The chain has TRBV4-2 and TRBJ1-4; possible D gene TRBD1, 5 bases. Looked up from germline, CDR1 is LGHNA and CDR2 is YNFKEQ. The V and J ends lost 0 bases and 8 bases respectively, with 19 bases between them. The CDR3 contains 17 residues. The CDR3 spells CASSQDLDSFDSEKLFF. As DNA, the CDR3 is TGTGCCAGCAGCCAAGACCTCGACAGTTTTGATAGCGAAAAACTGTTTTTT.

V usage is TRBV6-5 and J usage is TRBJ2-1, with 11 positions matching TRBD2. CDR1 MNHEY and CDR2 SVGAGI come from the germline V gene. Trimming took 2 bases from V and 4 from J; bases not matched to a gene: 1. The CDR3 consists of 15 residues. CDR3: CASSYGTSGYNEQFF. The CDR3 nucleotides read TGTGCCAGCAGTTACGGGACTAGCGGTTACAATGAGCAGTTCTTC.

The chain couples TRBV30 to TRBJ1-5; 7 bases match TRBD1. The trim removed 1 base at V and 2 bases at J, leaving 5 bases unmatched. Germline V lookup: CDR1 GTSNPN, CDR2 SVGIG (reference sequence). CDR3 size: 15 residues. DNA of the CDR3: TGTGCCTGGAGTGGGGGGACAGCCGGCAATCAGCCCCAGCATTTT. This encodes CAWSGGTAGNQPQHF.

The chain employs TRBV7-9 and TRBJ1-5; D is perhaps TRBD1 (5 bases). V lost 4 bases and J lost 5, with 12 bases in between. The CDR3 extends over 14 amino acids. CDR1 is SEHNR and CDR2 is FQNEAQ in the germline V gene (reference sequence). CDR3 residues: CASSSTGGDQPQHF. The CDR3 bases are TGTGCCAGCAGCTCAACTGGGGGGGATCAGCCCCAGCATTTT.

This clone occurred once. The chain combines TRBV6-1 with TRBJ2-7; 9 bases fit TRBD1. After removal of 4 bases from V and 1 base from J, the junction contained 5 bases not matched to a gene. The length of the CDR3 is 15 residues. Germline CDR1 MNHNS, CDR2 SASEGT. The CDR3 spells CASSGRGTGSYEQYF. Written as DNA, the CDR3 is TGTGCCAGCAGTGGCCGCGGGACAGGGTCCTACGAGCAGTACTTC.

The chain carries TRBV18 and TRBJ2-7, with D tentatively TRBD1 (6 bases). Germline V gives CDR1 KGHSH, CDR2 LQKENI. Trimming stripped 3 bases from V and 4 bases from J, with 16 bases between. The CDR3 contains 15 residues. The CDR3 sequence is CASSPSDRSWYEQYF. As DNA, the CDR3 is TGTGCCAGCTCACCTTCCGACAGGAGTTGGTACGAGCAGTACTTC.

This chain joins TRBV4-1 and TRBJ2-7; 7 bases map to TRBD1. This CDR3 contains 14 residues. Per the germline V gene, CDR1 is MGHRA and CDR2 is YSYEKL. With V trimmed by 3 bases and J by 3 bases, 5 bases remained unmatched. This CDR3 is CASSQIGTVYEQYF. CDR3 sequence (DNA): TGCGCCAGCAGCCAGATCGGGACAGTCTACGAGCAGTACTTC.

This clone was seen only once. The CDR3 region is CASSPGQGIGNTIYF. In DNA, the CDR3 is TGTGCCAGCAGTCCCGGACAGGGCATTGGAAACACCATATATTTT. V and J are TRBV6-5 and TRBJ1-3; 8 bases align to TRBD1. The CDR3 length is 15 residues. Trimming at V came to 5 bases and at J to 3 bases, leaving 6 bases not matched to a gene. Germline-derived CDR1 and CDR2 are MNHEY and SVGAGI.